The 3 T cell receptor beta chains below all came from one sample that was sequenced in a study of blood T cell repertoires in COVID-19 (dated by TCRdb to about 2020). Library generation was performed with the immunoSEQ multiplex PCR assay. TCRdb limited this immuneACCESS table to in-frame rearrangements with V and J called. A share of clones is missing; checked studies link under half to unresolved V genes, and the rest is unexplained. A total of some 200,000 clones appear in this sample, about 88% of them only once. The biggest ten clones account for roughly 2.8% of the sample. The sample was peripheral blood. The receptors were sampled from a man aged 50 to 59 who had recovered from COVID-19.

The CDR3 DNA sequence: TGCAGCGTTGAAGTCCGGGGTCGAAGCGGCTACACCTTC. Translation gives CSVEVRGRSGYTF. V usage is TRBV29-1 and J usage is TRBJ1-2; D gene uncertain. CDR1 and CDR2 (germline): SQVTM, ANQGSEA. The CDR3 is 13 residues long. Trimming left V 1 base short and J 8 bases short, with 14 bases between.

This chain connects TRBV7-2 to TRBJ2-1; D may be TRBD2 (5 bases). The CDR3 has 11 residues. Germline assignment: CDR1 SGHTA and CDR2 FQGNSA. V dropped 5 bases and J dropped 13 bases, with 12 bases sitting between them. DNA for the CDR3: TGTGCCAGCAGCCTGGACTGGCTACAGTTCTTC. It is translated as CASSLDWLQFF.

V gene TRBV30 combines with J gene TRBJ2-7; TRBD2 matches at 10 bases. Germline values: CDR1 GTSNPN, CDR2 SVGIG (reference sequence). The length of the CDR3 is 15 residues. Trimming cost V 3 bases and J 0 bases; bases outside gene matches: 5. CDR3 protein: CAWSRGLASSYEQYF. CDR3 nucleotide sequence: TGTGCCTGGAGCAGGGGACTAGCGAGCTCCTACGAGCAGTACTTC.